The 8 T cell receptor beta chains below were found in one sample sequenced in a study of blood T cells in healthy people across ages. Sample-barcoded 5' priming and a J-beta primer mix drove a second PCR of roughly 7 to 11 cycles. TCRdb reanalysed the 5' RACE reads using MiXCR and keeps one entry per CDR3 protein. The repertoire includes some 1 million distinct CDR3 sequences, under 55% of them detected once, and 18% sits in the top ten. Sequencing was done on a sample of blood. These receptors were obtained from a woman aged 60-70 years in good health.

In nucleotides, the CDR3 is TGTGCCATCAGTGAGTCGACGGCTACTGGGCTCAATGAGCAGTTCTTC. This translates into CAISESTATGLNEQFF. The chain couples TRBV10-3 to TRBJ2-1; D not resolved. Germline loops: CDR1 ENHRY, CDR2 SYGVKD. Trimming shortened V by 0 bases and J by 6 bases, and 15 bases separated the two germline ends. The CDR3 is made up of 16 amino acids.

V and J are TRBV2 and TRBJ2-1; 9 bases are shared with TRBD2. V trimming: 1 base; J trimming: 9 bases; junction bases outside the gene matches: 7. Germline CDR1 and CDR2: SNHLY and FYNNEI. The CDR3 covers 15 residues. The CDR3, as DNA: TGTGCCAGCAGTGAAGGGCTAGCGGGGAACAGTGAGCAGTTCTTC. Amino acid sequence: CASSEGLAGNSEQFF.

This clonotype has a handful of counts. The rearrangement links TRBV28 to TRBJ2-4, with 8 bases identical to TRBD2. The CDR3 runs to 13 residues. Per the germline V gene, CDR1 is MDHEN and CDR2 is SYDVKM. Trimming cost V 6 bases and J 8 bases; bases outside gene matches: 6. The CDR3: CASSAGGADIQYF. CDR3 coding DNA: TGTGCCAGCAGCGCCGGGGGGGCGGACATTCAGTACTTC. Full variable domain (missing parts from reference TRBV28 and TRBJ2-4): DVKVTQSSRYLVKRTGEKVFLECVQDMDHENMFWYRQDPGLGLRLIYFSYDVKMKEKGDIPEGYSVSREKKERFSLILESASTNQTSMYLCASSAGGADIQYFGAGTRLSVL.

The V call is TRBV27, the J call TRBJ2-7; TRBD1 matches 8 bases. Germline trimming cut 5 bases from V and 2 bases from J; bases unmatched to any gene: 5. The CDR3 contains 14 residues. CDR1 is MNHEY and CDR2 is SMNVEV in the germline V gene (reference sequence). The CDR3 region is CASSMGQAAYEQYF. The CDR3 DNA sequence: TGTGCCAGCAGTATGGGACAGGCGGCCTACGAGCAGTACTTC.

The chain has TRBV29-1 and TRBJ2-4; 7 bases map to TRBD1. The J call may be mistaken, given a closer DNA end match to TRBJ2-7. The CDR3 is 12 amino acids. Germline V gives CDR1 SQVTM, CDR2 ANQGSEA. This CDR3 is CSVGNRGYEQYF. CDR3 nucleotide sequence: TGCAGCGTTGGAAACAGGGGCTACGAGCAGTACTTC.

This clonotype was observed a handful of times. The V and J genes are TRBV6-6 and TRBJ2-7; 11 nucleotides align to TRBD2. Per the germline V gene, CDR1 is MNHNY and CDR2 is SVGAGI (reference sequence). Trimming took 2 bases from V and 0 from J; bases not matched to a gene: 3. The CDR3 has 16 residues. The CDR3 sequence: CASSYTSGSLSYEQYF. In DNA, the CDR3 is TGTGCCAGCAGTTACACTAGCGGGAGCCTCTCCTACGAGCAGTACTTC.

This sequence joins TRBV20-1 and TRBJ1-4; D might be TRBD1 (5 bases). The CDR3 is 14 residues long. V was cut by 6 bases and J by 6 bases, with 17 bases left in between. CDR1 DFQATT and CDR2 SNEGSKA come from the germline V gene (reference sequence). The DNA for the CDR3 is TGCAGTGCGGGGCCCAGACTGTCGCATGAAAAACTGTTTTTT. Protein sequence: CSAGPRLSHEKLFF.

The rearrangement joins TRBV19 to TRBJ1-2, with a possible D match to TRBD1 (5 bases). The V gene's germline CDR1 is LNHDA and CDR2 SQIVND (reference sequence). V lost 3 bases to trimming and J lost 2 bases, with 16 bases between them. The CDR3 has 16 residues. CDR3 in amino acids: CASSMWGGRSNYGYTF. The CDR3 DNA sequence: TGTGCCAGTAGTATGTGGGGCGGCAGATCGAACTATGGCTACACCTTC.